Shown below are 27 T cell receptor beta chains from a single sample sequenced in a study of cytomegalovirus exposure and HLA in healthy donors. Researchers ran the PCR with 60 Vbeta and 13 Jbeta primers. Sequencing was performed with immunoSEQ multiplex PCR; in TCRdb, only in-frame clones are kept and a portion is missing. This sample carries about 130,000 clones, under 85% of them seen once, and the ten largest clones take about 3.4%. The sequenced sample consisted of PBMCs. The receptor source for this set is a man aged 25 to 40 in good health and CMV-seronegative.

With respect to this clone: No conserved phenylalanine or tryptophan ends this CDR3, so it is likely a read error. The rearrangement links TRBV30 to TRBJ1-1; D is ambiguous. Germline CDR1 and CDR2: GTSNPN and SVGIG (reference sequence). The CDR3 extends over 12 amino acids. V lost 3 bases, J lost 1 base, and 6 bases lay in between. CDR3 sequence reads: CAWSSGNTEAFV. Written as DNA, the CDR3 is TGTGCCTGGAGCTCGGGGAACACTGAAGCTTTCGTT.

This rearrangement joins TRBV4-2 to TRBJ2-7; 9 bases line up with TRBD2. The V segment lost 3 bases and the J segment 5 bases; nucleotides outside the gene matches: 14. This CDR3 comprises 17 residues. Germline CDR1 reads LGHNA; CDR2 reads YNFKEQ. The CDR3 bases are TGTGCCAGCAGCCATCCTGGGACCGCGGGAGGGACCGACGAGCAGTACTTC. This codes for CASSHPGTAGGTDEQYF.

The rearrangement uses TRBV7-2 and TRBJ1-5; no clear D gene. Germline CDR1 and CDR2: SGHTA and FQGNSA. With 1 base removed from V and 5 bases from J, the gap between germline ends came to 6 bases. The CDR3 loop spans 13 amino acids. CDR3 sequence reads: CASSLDRDQPQHF. The DNA for the CDR3 is TGTGCCAGCAGCTTAGACAGAGATCAGCCCCAGCATTTT.

The chain is built from TRBV23-1 and TRBJ2-7; possibly TRBD1 for D (6 bases). TRBV23-1 belongs to the ORF category, with a function that is uncertain. This CDR3 region has 14 residues. Deletions cut 3 bases from V and 4 bases from J, with 13 bases between. This CDR3 reads CASSQGTGKYEQYF. The CDR3 nucleotides read TGCGCCAGCAGTCAGGGTACAGGGAAGTACGAGCAGTACTTC.

This rearrangement joins TRBV5-6 to TRBJ2-3; maybe TRBD2 (6 bases). CDR1 is SGHDT and CDR2 is YYEEEE in the germline V gene. Deletions cut 4 bases from V and 4 bases from J, with 13 bases between. The CDR3 has 14 residues. The CDR3 is CASSPWTTSDTQYF. CDR3 nucleotides: TGTGCCAGCAGCCCGTGGACTACCTCAGATACGCAGTATTTT.

This clone was detected a few times. This chain uses TRBV29-1 with TRBJ1-4; no clear D. The CDR3 runs 12 residues. Germline CDR1 reads SQVTM; CDR2 reads ANQGSEA. V was cut by 4 bases and J by 7 bases, with 10 bases left in between. This CDR3 reads CSVGEVGEKLFF. In DNA form, the CDR3 reads TGCAGCGTTGGAGAGGTCGGTGAAAAACTGTTTTTT.

V gene TRBV7-8 combines with J gene TRBJ2-7; D is unresolved. From germline, CDR1 is SGHVS and CDR2 FQNEAQ. The CDR3 is 13 residues long. The V end lost 2 bases, the J end lost 3 bases, and 8 bases lay between the germline ends. CDR3 coding DNA: TGTGCCAGCAGCTTAATCTCTTTCTACGAGCAGTACTTC. Residues: CASSLISFYEQYF. Looking up the rest from reference TRBV7-8 and TRBJ2-7 gives the full variable domain: GAGVSQSPRYKVAKRGQDVALRCDPISGHVSLFWYQQALGQGPEFLTYFQNEAQLDKSGLPSDRFFAERPEGSVSTLKIQRTQQEDSAVYLCASSLISFYEQYFGPGTRLTVT.

V is TRBV6-5 and J is TRBJ2-7, with D maybe TRBD1 (6 bases). The CDR3 length is 14 residues. V dropped 2 bases and J dropped 2 bases, with 10 bases sitting between them. Germline loops: CDR1 MNHEY, CDR2 SVGAGI. The CDR3 sequence is CASSYRTATYEQYF. CDR3 in DNA: TGTGCCAGCAGTTACCGGACAGCGACCTACGAGCAGTACTTC.

The genes are TRBV19 and TRBJ2-5, with 8 bases lining up with TRBD1. The germline V gene has CDR1 LNHDA and CDR2 SQIVND (reference sequence). CDR3 length: 14 amino acids. V was clipped by 4 bases and J by 5 bases; unmatched bases: 6. The CDR3: CASSKQGASETQYF. CDR3 nucleotide sequence: TGTGCCAGTAGTAAGCAGGGGGCTTCGGAGACCCAGTACTTC.

The CDR3 reads CASSSGRDISEKLFF. In DNA form, the CDR3 reads TGTGCCAGCAGCTCCGGACGGGACATCTCCGAAAAACTGTTTTTT. This chain joins TRBV13 and TRBJ1-4; weak D call: TRBD1 (6 bases). V was pared by 4 bases and J by 8 bases, with 17 bases between. Germline V gives CDR1 PRHDT, CDR2 FYEKMQ (reference sequence). The CDR3 spans 15 residues.

The CDR3 protein is CASSLGPGGYGYTF. The DNA of the CDR3 is TGTGCCAGCAGCTTAGGTCCAGGGGGCTATGGCTACACCTTC. This chain uses TRBV7-8 with TRBJ1-2; 7 bases fit TRBD1. The germline CDR1 and CDR2 sequences are SGHVS and FQNEAQ. J lost 4 bases, V lost 1 base, and 3 bases had no gene match. This CDR3 has 14 residues.

The J gene is TRBJ2-7, the V gene TRBV7-9, with a weak D call TRBD2 (6 bases). Per the germline V gene, CDR1 is SEHNR and CDR2 is FQNEAQ (reference sequence). This CDR3 is built from 14 residues. The V end lost 4 bases, the J end lost 0 bases, and 10 bases lay between the germline ends. The CDR3 bases are TGTGCCAGCAGCTCGGGACTCTTCTCCTACGAGCAGTACTTC. Residues: CASSSGLFSYEQYF.

J is TRBJ2-2 and V is TRBV19; TRBD2 is a possible D gene (5 bases). This CDR3 is 14 amino acids long. The germline V and J ends were trimmed by 7 bases and 2 bases, with 11 bases remaining between them. Germline V gene sequence: CDR1 LNHDA, CDR2 SQIVND (reference sequence). In DNA, the CDR3 is TGTGCCAGTAATCAACCGGGAAACACCGGGGAGCTGTTTTTT. Translated, it gives CASNQPGNTGELFF.

This clone was counted a few times. This chain's CDR3 is CASSWHSGLAGTSTDTQYF. The CDR3 DNA reads TGCGCCAGCAGCTGGCATTCGGGACTAGCGGGAACTAGCACAGATACGCAGTATTTT. The rearrangement links TRBV5-1 to TRBJ2-3; 13 nucleotides line up with TRBD2. V shed 3 bases and J 0 bases; nucleotides not matched to a gene: 10. The CDR3 has 19 residues. CDR1 and CDR2 from the germline V gene are SGHRS and YFSETQ.

The rearrangement uses TRBV4-2 and TRBJ2-3; D remains unclear. Looked up from germline, CDR1 is LGHNA and CDR2 is YNFKEQ. This CDR3 has 18 residues. V was pared by 4 bases and J by 3 bases, with 23 bases between. The CDR3 protein is CASSPHPPAGALTDTQYF. In nucleotides, the CDR3 is TGTGCCAGCAGCCCCCACCCCCCCGCCGGAGCCCTAACAGATACGCAGTATTTT.

The J gene is TRBJ2-7, the V gene TRBV30; tentatively, D is TRBD2 (5 bases). V lost 4 bases to trimming and J lost 4 bases, with 14 bases between them. Looked up from germline, CDR1 is GTSNPN and CDR2 is SVGIG (reference sequence). The CDR3 runs 13 residues. For the CDR3, the DNA is TGTGCCTGGACGGTGGCGGGTAGGTACGAGCAGTACTTC. Residues: CAWTVAGRYEQYF.

The count of this clone is one. The chain joins TRBV7-5 to TRBJ1-5; TRBD1, the table's D call, was not compared with the DNA. TRBV7-5 is deemed a pseudogene. The CDR3 runs 14 residues. DNA of the CDR3: TGTGCCAGAGGACCCGACAGGGGGGATCAGCCCCAGCATTTT. This sequence encodes CARGPDRGDQPQHF.

The chain combines TRBV27 with TRBJ1-6; 8 bases are a match to TRBD1. Per germline, CDR1 MNHEY and CDR2 SMNVEV (reference sequence). Germline trimming cut 0 bases from V and 9 bases from J; bases unmatched to any gene: 4. The CDR3 consists of 15 residues. The CDR3 coding sequence is TGTGCCAGCAGTTTATCATCCGGACAGGGTTCACCCCTCCACTTT. Its protein product is CASSLSSGQGSPLHF.

The chain couples TRBV7-3 to TRBJ2-1, with 9 bases fitting TRBD2. This CDR3 spans 14 amino acids. V gave up 0 bases and J gave up 8 bases; unmatched junction bases: 2. Per the germline V gene, CDR1 is SGHTA and CDR2 is FQGTGA. The CDR3 here is CASSLTGTSYEQFF. In DNA form, the CDR3 reads TGTGCCAGCAGCTTAACGGGGACTAGCTATGAGCAGTTCTTC.

The table lists this clone with a few counts. An end of the junction does not agree with germline; a read error may underlie this. The chain carries TRBV7-7 and TRBJ1-3; D unresolved. CDR1 is SSHAT and CDR2 is FNYEAQ in the germline V gene (reference sequence). This CDR3 is 14 amino acids long. CDR3 in DNA: TGTGCTAGCAGCCCGGACTTCTCTGGAAACACCATATATTTT. As protein: CASSPDFSGNTIYF.

The chain couples TRBV10-3 to TRBJ2-1; maybe TRBD1 (6 bases). CDR1 and CDR2 from the germline V gene are ENHRY and SYGVKD. The ends were cut back, 0 bases at V and 10 bases at J, with 10 bases in the middle. The CDR3 runs 13 residues. The CDR3 is CAISESTGNEQFF. CDR3 DNA sequence: TGTGCCATCAGTGAGTCGACAGGAAACGAGCAGTTCTTC.

In its sample, this clone was seen many times. This CDR3 is CASSYGGGMYGYTF. DNA for the CDR3: TGTGCCAGCAGTTACGGTGGGGGCATGTATGGCTACACCTTC. V and J are TRBV6-7 and TRBJ1-2, with D perhaps TRBD1 (6 bases). TRBV6-7 is placed among ORFs of uncertain function. V was shortened by 2 bases and J by 5 bases, with 12 bases between the two germline ends. The CDR3 consists of 14 residues.

This clone was detected a few times. V and J are TRBV18 and TRBJ2-3; TRBD1 might be the D (6 bases). The CDR3 length is 15 residues. Trimming removed 0 bases from V and 0 bases from J, with 7 bases in between. The germline V gene has CDR1 KGHSH and CDR2 LQKENI. Here the CDR3 DNA reads TGTGCCAGCTCACCACCGGACAGTAGCACAGATACGCAGTATTTT. Protein product: CASSPPDSSTDTQYF.

The chain uses TRBV10-3 and TRBJ2-7; D gene uncertain. V was pared by 0 bases and J by 7 bases, with 7 bases between. Germline CDR1 and CDR2: ENHRY and SYGVKD. CDR3 length: 12 amino acids. The CDR3, as DNA: TGTGCCATCAGTGAGTCCGTTCGGGAGCAGTACTTC. This gives the protein CAISESVREQYF.

This clone was recorded at least ten times. The chain recombines TRBV2 with TRBJ1-2; no reliable D call. Trimming took off 6 bases at V and 8 bases at J, with 16 bases between the two ends. CDR3 size: 13 residues. Germline loops: CDR1 SNHLY, CDR2 FYNNEI. Written as DNA, the CDR3 is TGTGCCAGCAGCCTTTCGTCATTGGGCGGCTACACCTTC. This codes for CASSLSSLGGYTF.

The chain is built from TRBV4-1 and TRBJ1-6; 11 bases map to TRBD1. The CDR3 is 19 amino acids. Germline V gives CDR1 MGHRA, CDR2 YSYEKL. After removal of 1 base from V and 9 bases from J, the junction contained 14 bases not matched to a gene. CDR3 DNA: TGCGCCAGCAGCCAAGCTGGGACAGGGGGAAGCGGGGGGGGTTCACCCCTCCACTTT. This encodes CASSQAGTGGSGGGSPLHF.

This clone was counted between two and nine times. This sequence joins TRBV5-1 and TRBJ2-5, with 9 bases fitting TRBD2. The CDR3 consists of 16 residues. CDR1 is SGHRS and CDR2 is YFSETQ in the germline V gene. V shed 4 bases, J shed 2 bases, and the junction held 9 bases outside the gene matches. Here the CDR3 DNA reads TGCGCCAGCAGCCACGGACTAGCGTCTCTACAAGAGACCCAGTACTTC. It is translated as CASSHGLASLQETQYF.